These 24 T cell receptor beta chains were sequenced from one sample in a study of T cells in Graves' hyperthyroidism and ophthalmopathy. RNA transcripts gave rise to amplified TCR beta CDR3 regions. Carried out on the TCR CDR3, a first-round RT-PCR used the HTBI primer set. TCRdb called the multiplex PCR reads again in MiXCR, with one record for every CDR3 protein. The sample has 410,000 or so distinct CDR3 sequences; roughly 14% are singletons. What was sequenced was blood. The receptors were sampled from a man aged 18 to 30 with Graves' ophthalmopathy.

V is TRBV5-1 and J is TRBJ2-3, with TRBD2 matching 9 bases. The CDR3 is 15 amino acids. Germline V lookup: CDR1 SGHRS, CDR2 YFSETQ. V trimming: 4 bases; J trimming: 4 bases; junction bases outside the gene matches: 7. CDR3 in amino acids: CASSQLAGVADTQYF. CDR3 nucleotide sequence: TGCGCCAGCAGCCAATTAGCGGGAGTCGCAGATACGCAGTATTTT.

This clonotype was observed at least ten times. The V and J genes are TRBV27 and TRBJ1-2; 7 bases match TRBD1. There are 15 residues in the CDR3. The ends lost 5 bases at V and 2 bases at J; junction bases unmatched: 8. Germline-derived CDR1 and CDR2 are MNHEY and SMNVEV (reference sequence). CDR3 in amino acids: CASSTAGQNNYGYTF. The CDR3 DNA reads TGTGCCAGCAGTACCGCGGGACAGAACAACTATGGCTACACCTTC.

This clonotype was detected a few times. The chain joins TRBV3-1 to TRBJ1-2; maybe TRBD1 (6 bases). The germline gives CDR1 LGHDT, CDR2 YNNKEL (reference sequence). The CDR3 has 17 amino acids. The V and J ends lost 0 bases and 4 bases respectively, with 18 bases between them. CDR3 residues: CASSQDSPAGAPYGYTF. CDR3 in DNA: TGTGCCAGCAGCCAAGATTCCCCCGCAGGGGCCCCCTATGGCTACACCTTC.

This clonotype has at least ten counts. The chain uses TRBV29-1 and TRBJ2-1, with D possibly matching TRBD1 (6 bases). The length of the CDR3 is 14 residues. Germline V gene lookup returns CDR1 SQVTM and CDR2 ANQGSEA. Trimming removed 3 bases at V and 0 bases at J, with 9 bases between. The CDR3 sequence: CSVDQGGSYNEQFF. The CDR3 coding sequence is TGCAGCGTTGACCAAGGGGGCTCCTACAATGAGCAGTTCTTC.

This rearrangement joins TRBV20-1 to TRBJ2-1; 9 nucleotides match TRBD2. The CDR3 has 15 residues. The germline gives CDR1 DFQATT, CDR2 SNEGSKA (reference sequence). V trimming: 6 bases; J trimming: 5 bases; junction bases outside the gene matches: 11. The CDR3 sequence is CSADHPSGVNNEQFF. The CDR3 coding sequence is TGCAGTGCGGACCACCCTAGCGGGGTGAACAATGAGCAGTTCTTC.

This clonotype was seen many times. The junction and the germline gene differ at one end; a read error may be behind it. The CDR3 protein is CATSRDPQYF. The CDR3 DNA sequence: TGTGCCACCAGCAGAGATCCGCAGTATTTT. V and J are TRBV15 and TRBJ2-3; D is unclear. The germline V gene encodes CDR1 LNHNV and CDR2 YYDKDF (reference sequence). This CDR3 contains 10 residues.

This clonotype came up a few times. The chain joins TRBV4-1 to TRBJ2-7; TRBD2 is a possible D gene (6 bases). The germline CDR1 and CDR2 sequences are MGHRA and YSYEKL. V gave up 1 base and J gave up 3 bases, with 10 bases separating them. The CDR3 contains 14 residues. The CDR3 sequence: CASSQGRESYEQYF. The CDR3 DNA sequence: TGCGCCAGCAGCCAAGGGAGGGAGAGCTACGAGCAGTACTTC.

This clonotype showed up many times. The gene calls are TRBV12-3 or TRBV12-4 and TRBJ1-2; D is perhaps TRBD1 (6 bases). CDR3 length equals 13 residues. V was cut by 3 bases and J by 3 bases, with 8 bases left in between. The CDR3 DNA follows: TGTGCCAGCAGTTTGGGGACACACTATGGCTACACCTTC. It encodes CASSLGTHYGYTF.

This clonotype was seen ten or more times. The chain uses TRBV3-1 and TRBJ1-2, with D possibly being TRBD1 (5 bases). CDR3 length: 14 residues. Trimming shortened V by 7 bases and J by 6 bases, and 18 bases separated the two germline ends. The V gene's germline CDR1 is LGHDT and CDR2 YNNKEL (reference sequence). For the CDR3, the DNA is TGTGCCAGCACAGGGACGGAAAAGGGGAATGGCTACACCTTC. Translation: CASTGTEKGNGYTF.

Ten or more counts support this clonotype. The V gene is TRBV11-3, the J gene TRBJ2-1, with TRBD2 matching over 13 bases. This CDR3 region has 16 residues. V gave up 1 base and J gave up 5 bases; unmatched junction bases: 2. The germline V gene has CDR1 SGHNT and CDR2 YENEEA. The CDR3 loop is CASSLGGLAGNNEQFF. The CDR3 nucleotides read TGTGCCAGCAGCTTAGGGGGACTAGCGGGGAACAATGAGCAGTTCTTC. Full variable domain (rest looked up from reference TRBV11-3 and TRBJ2-1): EAGVVQSPRYKIIEKKQPVAFWCNPISGHNTLYWYLQNLGQGPELLIRYENEEAVDDSQLPKDRFSAERLKGVDSTLKIQPAELGDSAVYLCASSLGGLAGNNEQFFGPGTRLTVL.

This clonotype was detected only a few times. The chain recombines TRBV3-1 with TRBJ2-4, with D possibly being TRBD1 or TRBD2 (6 bases each). V shed 0 bases and J shed 0 bases, with 21 bases lying between them. The CDR3 runs 20 residues. Germline lookup yields CDR1 LGHDT and CDR2 YNNKEL (reference sequence). CDR3: CASSQEGGHRDYLAKNIQYF. CDR3 bases: TGTGCCAGCAGCCAAGAGGGGGGACATCGCGATTACTTAGCCAAAAACATTCAGTACTTC.

The chain combines TRBV19 with TRBJ2-5, with 13 bases that match TRBD2. Trimming removed 10 bases from V and 7 bases from J; junction bases left unmatched: 3. The germline gives CDR1 LNHDA, CDR2 SQIVND (reference sequence). The CDR3 runs to 12 residues. The DNA of the CDR3 is TGTGCCATCGGGACTAGCGGGATGACCCAGTACTTC. This gives the protein CAIGTSGMTQYF.

This clonotype was seen at least ten times. This chain joins TRBV20-1 and TRBJ1-1; D might be TRBD1 (6 bases). The CDR3 is 13 residues long. CDR1 DFQATT and CDR2 SNEGSKA come from the germline V gene (reference sequence). The V end was cut by 5 bases, the J end by 0 bases, with 10 bases between. CDR3 in amino acids: CSAAGTLNTEAFF. Written as DNA, the CDR3 is TGCAGTGCTGCCGGGACACTGAACACTGAAGCTTTCTTT.

The V call is TRBV10-2, the J call TRBJ1-1; the D gene is possibly TRBD1 (5 bases). In germline, CDR1 is WSHSY, CDR2 SAAADI. With 6 bases removed from V and 3 bases from J, the gap between germline ends came to 11 bases. There are 13 residues in the CDR3. CDR3 sequence (DNA): TGCGCCAGCAGCGTGGGGGTGCACACTGAAGCTTTCTTT. It yields the protein CASSVGVHTEAFF.

This clonotype has more than one count but fewer than ten. V usage is TRBV4-2 and J usage is TRBJ2-7; 8 nucleotides agree with TRBD2. Germline trimming cut 0 bases from V and 0 bases from J; bases unmatched to any gene: 4. Germline V gives CDR1 LGHNA, CDR2 YNFKEQ. The CDR3 runs to 16 residues. The chain's CDR3 is CASSQDPAGVSYEQYF. As DNA, the CDR3 is TGTGCCAGCAGCCAAGATCCAGCGGGGGTCTCCTACGAGCAGTACTTC.

There are many counts of this clonotype. The V gene is TRBV12-3 or TRBV12-4, the J gene TRBJ1-4, with D possibly TRBD1 on 5 matching bases. The V and J ends lost 8 bases and 2 bases respectively, with 12 bases between them. This CDR3 region has 14 residues. The CDR3 nucleotides are TGTGCCAGCTCCCCAGGGTATACTAATGAAAAACTGTTTTTT. It translates to CASSPGYTNEKLFF.

The chain is built from TRBV4-1 and TRBJ2-1; 10 bases fit TRBD2. CDR3 length equals 18 residues. J was trimmed by 6 bases and V by 1 base; bases with no gene match: 12. Germline CDR1 MGHRA, CDR2 YSYEKL. CDR3 region: CASSQGLQSGRAFNEQFF. DNA for the CDR3: TGCGCCAGCAGCCAAGGCCTGCAGAGCGGGAGGGCCTTCAATGAGCAGTTCTTC.

This clonotype was seen only a few times. The CDR3 sequence is CASRMGVEQYF. DNA of the CDR3: TGCGCCAGCAGAATGGGCGTCGAGCAGTACTTC. The chain employs TRBV5-1 and TRBJ2-7; D is unclear. Germline CDR1 SGHRS, CDR2 YFSETQ. The V and J ends lost 5 bases and 6 bases respectively, with 9 bases between them. CDR3 length: 11 amino acids.

The chain has TRBV5-1 and TRBJ2-3; D might be TRBD1 or TRBD2, each matching 5 bases. CDR3 size: 15 residues. Looked up from germline, CDR1 is SGHRS and CDR2 is YFSETQ. V was trimmed by 4 bases and J by 0 bases, leaving 12 bases between them. The CDR3: CASSPGTKSTDTQYF. DNA of the CDR3: TGCGCCAGCAGCCCCGGGACGAAAAGCACAGATACGCAGTATTTT.

V is TRBV5-6 and J is TRBJ2-7; D gene unclear. Germline V gives CDR1 SGHDT, CDR2 YYEEEE. CDR3 length: 11 amino acids. V lost 4 bases and J 7 bases, leaving 9 bases between the germline ends. The CDR3 reads CASSARDEQYF. CDR3 sequence (DNA): TGTGCCAGCAGCGCCAGAGATGAGCAGTACTTC.

This clonotype was detected only a few times. This chain joins TRBV12-3 or TRBV12-4 and TRBJ2-1; D ambiguous. The V end was cut by 5 bases, the J end by 7 bases, with 6 bases between. This CDR3 contains 11 residues. CDR3: CASSPRNEQFF. The DNA for the CDR3 is TGTGCCAGCAGTCCCCGGAATGAGCAGTTCTTC.

In this sample, this clonotype turned up many times. The chain recombines TRBV20-1 with TRBJ1-6; 7 bases are shared with TRBD1. Germline CDR1 DFQATT, CDR2 SNEGSKA (reference sequence). V trimming: 3 bases; J trimming: 8 bases; junction bases outside the gene matches: 4. The CDR3 covers 13 residues. The CDR3 reads CSARRQGDSPLHF. CDR3 DNA sequence: TGCAGTGCTAGGAGGCAGGGGGATTCACCCCTCCACTTT.

At least ten counts were recorded for this clonotype. The chain recombines TRBV7-9 with TRBJ2-7; D is unclear. The ends were cut back, 1 base at V and 0 bases at J, with 10 bases in the middle. The CDR3 is 15 amino acids. Germline-derived CDR1 and CDR2 are SEHNR and FQNEAQ (reference sequence). The CDR3 region is CASSLEYHSSYEQYF. The CDR3 DNA is TGTGCCAGCAGCTTAGAGTATCACAGCTCCTACGAGCAGTACTTC.

This clonotype has ten or more counts. The rearrangement uses TRBV9 and TRBJ2-7, with 9 nucleotides matching TRBD2. The ends lost 0 bases at V and 2 bases at J; junction bases unmatched: 3. Germline assignment: CDR1 SGDLS and CDR2 YYNGEE. CDR3 length: 15 amino acids. CDR3 in amino acids: CASSVGPSGTYEQYF. CDR3 in DNA: TGTGCCAGCAGCGTAGGACCTAGCGGGACCTACGAGCAGTACTTC.